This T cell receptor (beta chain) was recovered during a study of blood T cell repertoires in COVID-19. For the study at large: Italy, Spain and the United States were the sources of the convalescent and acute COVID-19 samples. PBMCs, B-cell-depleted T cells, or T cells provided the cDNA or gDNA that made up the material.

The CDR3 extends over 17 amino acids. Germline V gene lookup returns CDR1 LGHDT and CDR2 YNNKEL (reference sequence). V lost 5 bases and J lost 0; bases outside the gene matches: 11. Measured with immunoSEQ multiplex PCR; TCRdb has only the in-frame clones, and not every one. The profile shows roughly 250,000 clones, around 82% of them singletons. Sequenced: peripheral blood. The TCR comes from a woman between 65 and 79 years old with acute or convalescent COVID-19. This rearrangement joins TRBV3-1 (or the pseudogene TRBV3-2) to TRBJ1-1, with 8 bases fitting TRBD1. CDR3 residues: CASSSGTGASLNTEAFF. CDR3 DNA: TGTGCCAGCAGCAGCGGGACAGGCGCTTCCCTGAACACTGAAGCTTTCTTT.